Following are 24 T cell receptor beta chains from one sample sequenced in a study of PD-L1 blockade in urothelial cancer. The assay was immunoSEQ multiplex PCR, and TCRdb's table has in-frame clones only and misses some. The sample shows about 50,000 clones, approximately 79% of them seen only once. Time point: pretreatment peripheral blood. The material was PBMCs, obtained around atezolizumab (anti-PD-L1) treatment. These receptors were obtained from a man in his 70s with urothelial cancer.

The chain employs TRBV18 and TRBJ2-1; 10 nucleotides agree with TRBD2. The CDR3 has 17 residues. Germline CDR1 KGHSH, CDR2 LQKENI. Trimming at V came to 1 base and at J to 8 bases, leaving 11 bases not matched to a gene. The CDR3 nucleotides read TGTGCCAGCTCACCACTTTTTCTAGCGGGAGACGGGGATGAGCAGTTCTTC. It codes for CASSPLFLAGDGDEQFF.

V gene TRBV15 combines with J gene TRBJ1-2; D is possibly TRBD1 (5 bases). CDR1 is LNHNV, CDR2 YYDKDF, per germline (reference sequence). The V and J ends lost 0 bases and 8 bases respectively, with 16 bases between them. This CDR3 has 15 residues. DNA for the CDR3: TGTGCCACCAGCAGAGATAACCGGGGGATTGGAGGCTACACCTTC. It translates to CATSRDNRGIGGYTF. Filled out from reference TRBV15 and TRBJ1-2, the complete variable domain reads DAMVIQNPRYQVTQFGKPVTLSCSQTLNHNVMYWYQQKSSQAPKLLFHYYDKDFNNEADTPDNFQSRRPNTSFCFLDIRSPGLGDTAMYLCATSRDNRGIGGYTFGSGTRLTVV.

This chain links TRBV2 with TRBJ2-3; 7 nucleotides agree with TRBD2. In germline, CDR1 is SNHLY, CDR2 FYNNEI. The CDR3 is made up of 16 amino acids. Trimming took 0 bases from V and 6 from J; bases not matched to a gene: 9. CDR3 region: CASSEARTRVVDTQYF. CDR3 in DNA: TGTGCCAGCAGTGAAGCTAGGACTAGGGTTGTGGATACGCAGTATTTT.

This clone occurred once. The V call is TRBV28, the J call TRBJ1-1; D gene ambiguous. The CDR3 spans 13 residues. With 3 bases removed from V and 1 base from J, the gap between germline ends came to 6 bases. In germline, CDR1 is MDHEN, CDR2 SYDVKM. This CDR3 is CASSFLANTEAFF. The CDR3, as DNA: TGTGCCAGCAGTTTTCTGGCGAACACTGAAGCTTTCTTT.

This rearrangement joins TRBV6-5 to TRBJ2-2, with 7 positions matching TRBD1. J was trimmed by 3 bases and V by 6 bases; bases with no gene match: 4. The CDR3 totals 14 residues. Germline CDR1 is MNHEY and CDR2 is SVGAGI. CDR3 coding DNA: TGTGCCAGCAGCCGGACAGGTGACACCGGGGAGCTGTTTTTT. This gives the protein CASSRTGDTGELFF.

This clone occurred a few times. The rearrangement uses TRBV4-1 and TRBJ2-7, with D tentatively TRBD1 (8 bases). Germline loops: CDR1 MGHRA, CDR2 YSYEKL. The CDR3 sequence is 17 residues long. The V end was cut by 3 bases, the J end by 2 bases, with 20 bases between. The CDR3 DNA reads TGCGCCAGCAGCCATGGGGGGGGGTGGGACAGGACCTACGAGCAGTACTTC. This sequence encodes CASSHGGGWDRTYEQYF.

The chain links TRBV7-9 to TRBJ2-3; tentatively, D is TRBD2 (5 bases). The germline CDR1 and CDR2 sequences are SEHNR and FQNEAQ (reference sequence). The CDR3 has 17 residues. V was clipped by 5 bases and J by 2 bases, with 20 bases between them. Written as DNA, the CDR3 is TGTGCCAGCAGCAGTATAGAGGGATACCTTCTCACAGATACGCAGTATTTT. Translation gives CASSSIEGYLLTDTQYF.

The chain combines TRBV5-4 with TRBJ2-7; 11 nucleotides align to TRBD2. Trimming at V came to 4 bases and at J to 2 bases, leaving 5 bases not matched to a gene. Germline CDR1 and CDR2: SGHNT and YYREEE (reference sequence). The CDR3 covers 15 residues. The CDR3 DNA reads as TGTGCCAGCAGCCGGTTACTAGCGGGGGCCTACGAGCAGTACTTC. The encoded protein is CASSRLLAGAYEQYF.

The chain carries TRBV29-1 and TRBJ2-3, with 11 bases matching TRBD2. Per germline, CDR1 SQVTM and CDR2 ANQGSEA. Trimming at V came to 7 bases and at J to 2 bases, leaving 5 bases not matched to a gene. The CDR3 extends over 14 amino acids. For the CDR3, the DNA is TGCAGCGGATCTAGCGGGAGGATCACAGATACGCAGTATTTT. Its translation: CSGSSGRITDTQYF.

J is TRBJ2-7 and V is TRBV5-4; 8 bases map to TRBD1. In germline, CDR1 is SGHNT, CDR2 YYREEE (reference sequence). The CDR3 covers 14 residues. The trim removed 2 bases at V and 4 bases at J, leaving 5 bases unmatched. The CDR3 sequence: CASSLAGTGYEQYF. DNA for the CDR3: TGTGCCAGCAGCTTAGCCGGGACAGGATACGAGCAGTACTTC.

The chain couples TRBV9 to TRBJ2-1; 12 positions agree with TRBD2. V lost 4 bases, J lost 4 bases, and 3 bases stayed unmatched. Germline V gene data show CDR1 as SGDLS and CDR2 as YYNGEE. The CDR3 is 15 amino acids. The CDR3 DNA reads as TGTGCCAGCAGCCTCGGGACTAGCGGGTACAATGAGCAGTTCTTC. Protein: CASSLGTSGYNEQFF.

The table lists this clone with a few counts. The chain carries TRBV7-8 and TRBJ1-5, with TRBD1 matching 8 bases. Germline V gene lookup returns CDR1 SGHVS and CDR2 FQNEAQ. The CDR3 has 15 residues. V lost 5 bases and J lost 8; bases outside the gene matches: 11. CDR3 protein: CASSARGTGQKPQHF. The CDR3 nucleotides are TGTGCCAGCAGCGCGCGCGGGACAGGTCAGAAGCCCCAGCATTTT. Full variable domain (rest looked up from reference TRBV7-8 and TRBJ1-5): GAGVSQSPRYKVAKRGQDVALRCDPISGHVSLFWYQQALGQGPEFLTYFQNEAQLDKSGLPSDRFFAERPEGSVSTLKIQRTQQEDSAVYLCASSARGTGQKPQHFGDGTRLSIL.

CDR3 DNA sequence: TGTGCCAGCAGTTTTGACGACAGGGGAGGTGAAAAACTGTTTTTT. This gives the protein CASSFDDRGGEKLFF. The V and J genes are TRBV27 and TRBJ1-4, with 8 nucleotides matching TRBD1. V shed 3 bases, J shed 7 bases, and the junction held 7 bases outside the gene matches. This CDR3 region has 15 residues. Germline-derived CDR1 and CDR2 are MNHEY and SMNVEV (reference sequence).

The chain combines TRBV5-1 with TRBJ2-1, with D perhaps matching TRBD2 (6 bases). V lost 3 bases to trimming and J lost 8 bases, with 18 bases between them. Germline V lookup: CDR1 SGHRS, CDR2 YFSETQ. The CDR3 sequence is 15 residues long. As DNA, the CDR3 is TGCGCCAGCAGCTCCTTCGGGAGTAGGTACGATGAGCAGTTCTTC. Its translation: CASSSFGSRYDEQFF.

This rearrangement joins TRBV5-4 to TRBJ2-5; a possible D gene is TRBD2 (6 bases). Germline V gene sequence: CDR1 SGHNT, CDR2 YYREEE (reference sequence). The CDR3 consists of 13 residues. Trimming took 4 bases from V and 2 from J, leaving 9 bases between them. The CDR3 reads CASSRTIQETQYF. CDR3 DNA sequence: TGTGCCAGCAGCCGGACTATACAAGAGACCCAGTACTTC. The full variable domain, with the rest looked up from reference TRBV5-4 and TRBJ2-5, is ETGVTQSPTHLIKTRGQQVTLRCSSQSGHNTVSWYQQALGQGPQFIFQYYREEENGRGNFPPRFSGLQFPNYSSELNVNALELDDSALYLCASSRTIQETQYFGPGTRLLVL.

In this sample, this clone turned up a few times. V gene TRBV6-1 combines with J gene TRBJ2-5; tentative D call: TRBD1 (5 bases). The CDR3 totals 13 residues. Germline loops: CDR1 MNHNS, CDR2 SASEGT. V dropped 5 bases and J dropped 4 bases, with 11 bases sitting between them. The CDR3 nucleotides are TGTGCCAGCAGTCAGGGCCCCCGAGAGACCCAGTACTTC. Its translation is CASSQGPRETQYF.

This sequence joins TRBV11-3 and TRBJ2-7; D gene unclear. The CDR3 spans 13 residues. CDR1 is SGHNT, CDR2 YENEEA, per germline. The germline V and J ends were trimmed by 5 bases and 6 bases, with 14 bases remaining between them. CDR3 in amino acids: CASSPYRLGEQYF. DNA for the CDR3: TGTGCCAGCAGCCCCTACCGCCTCGGCGAGCAGTACTTC.

The CDR3 region has the DNA TGTGCCAGCAGTTTAGGTTCGGGACAGTATGAAGCTTTCTTT. Its protein is CASSLGSGQYEAFF. The chain carries TRBV27 and TRBJ1-1, with 7 bases matching TRBD1. This CDR3 has 14 residues. The V segment lost 2 bases and the J segment 7 bases; nucleotides outside the gene matches: 7. The V gene's germline CDR1 is MNHEY and CDR2 SMNVEV (reference sequence).

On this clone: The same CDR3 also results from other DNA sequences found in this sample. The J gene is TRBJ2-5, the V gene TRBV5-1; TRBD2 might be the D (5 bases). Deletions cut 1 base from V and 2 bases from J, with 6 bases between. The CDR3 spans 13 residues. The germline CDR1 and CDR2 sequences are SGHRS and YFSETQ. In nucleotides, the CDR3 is TGCGCCAGCAGCTTGTCGGGACAAGAGACCCAGTACTTC. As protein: CASSLSGQETQYF.

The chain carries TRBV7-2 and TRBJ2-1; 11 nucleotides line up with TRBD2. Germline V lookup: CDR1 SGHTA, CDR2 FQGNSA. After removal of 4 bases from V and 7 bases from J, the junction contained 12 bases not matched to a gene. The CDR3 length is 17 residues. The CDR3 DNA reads TGTGCCAGCAGCTCAGCCCCTACTAGCGGGGGAGGAAATGAGCAGTTCTTC. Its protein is CASSSAPTSGGGNEQFF. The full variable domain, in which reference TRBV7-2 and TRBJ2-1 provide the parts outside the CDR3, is GAGVSQSPSNKVTEKGKDVELRCDPISGHTALYWYRQSLGQGLEFLIYFQGNSAPDKSGLPSDRFSAERTGGSVSTLTIQRTQQEDSAVYLCASSSAPTSGGGNEQFFGPGTRLTVL.

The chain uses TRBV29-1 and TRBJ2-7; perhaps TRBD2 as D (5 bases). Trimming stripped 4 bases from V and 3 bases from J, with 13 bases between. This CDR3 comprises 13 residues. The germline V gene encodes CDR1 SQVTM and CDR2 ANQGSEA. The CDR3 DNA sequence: TGCAGCGTTGTAAGCGGTTCTATCTACGAGCAGTACTTC. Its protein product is CSVVSGSIYEQYF.

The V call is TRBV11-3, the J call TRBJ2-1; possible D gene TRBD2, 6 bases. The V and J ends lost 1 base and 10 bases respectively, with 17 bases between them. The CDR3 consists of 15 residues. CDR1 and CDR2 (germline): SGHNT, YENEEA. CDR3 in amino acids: CASSLGQGGLGEQFF. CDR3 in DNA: TGTGCCAGCAGCTTAGGGCAGGGAGGCCTAGGGGAGCAGTTCTTC.

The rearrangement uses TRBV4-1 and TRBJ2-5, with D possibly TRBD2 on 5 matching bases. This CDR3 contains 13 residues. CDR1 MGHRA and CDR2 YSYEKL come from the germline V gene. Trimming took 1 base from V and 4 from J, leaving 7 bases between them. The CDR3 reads CASSQVAGETQYF. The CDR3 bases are TGCGCCAGCAGCCAAGTCGCGGGAGAGACCCAGTACTTC.

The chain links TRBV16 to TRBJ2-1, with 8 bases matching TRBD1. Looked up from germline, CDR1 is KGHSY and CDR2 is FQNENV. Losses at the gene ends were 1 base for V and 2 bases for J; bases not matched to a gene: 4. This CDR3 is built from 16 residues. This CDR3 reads CASSQLEDRAYNEQFF. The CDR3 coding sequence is TGTGCCAGCAGCCAATTAGAGGACAGGGCCTACAATGAGCAGTTCTTC.